These 14 T cell receptor beta chains came from one sample sequenced in a study of T cells in Graves' hyperthyroidism and ophthalmopathy. RNA transcripts served as the template for amplifying TCR beta CDR3 regions. HTBI primers drove first-round RT-PCR of the TCR CDR3. TCRdb analysed the multiplex PCR reads with MiXCR anew, one entry per CDR3 protein. This sample has about 570,000 distinct CDR3 sequences, with around 15% found just once. The sequencing sample was made of blood. The receptors derive from a woman between 40 and 55 years old with Graves' hyperthyroidism.

This clonotype was detected many times. The CDR3, as DNA: TGTGCCAGCAGCCTCACCGGGACAGGGGATCAGCCCCAGCATTTT. It codes for CASSLTGTGDQPQHF. The chain combines TRBV12-3 or TRBV12-4 with TRBJ1-5; 10 bases line up with TRBD1. The CDR3 runs to 15 residues. J gave up 5 bases and V 6 bases, and 7 bases lay outside the gene matches.

This clonotype came up many times. The chain uses TRBV5-1 and TRBJ2-7; 12 nucleotides line up with TRBD1. Germline trimming cut 5 bases from V and 5 bases from J; bases unmatched to any gene: 11. The germline CDR1 and CDR2 sequences are SGHRS and YFSETQ. The CDR3 has 16 amino acids. CDR3 amino acids: CASRAGDRGQVDEQYF. In DNA, the CDR3 is TGCGCCAGCAGGGCTGGGGACAGGGGGCAAGTCGACGAGCAGTACTTC. Complete variable domain (other parts from reference TRBV5-1 and TRBJ2-7): KAGVTQTPRYLIKTRGQQVTLSCSPISGHRSVSWYQQTPGQGLQFLFEYFSETQRNKGNFPGRFSGRQFSNSRSEMNVSTLELGDSALYLCASRAGDRGQVDEQYFGPGTRLTVT.

This clonotype was seen many times. V is TRBV28 and J is TRBJ1-1, with TRBD1 matching over 8 bases. The CDR3 length is 15 residues. From germline, CDR1 is MDHEN and CDR2 SYDVKM. The V and J ends lost 2 bases and 6 bases, in that order; junction bases with no gene match: 8. Here the CDR3 reads CASSLPGQALSEAFF. DNA for the CDR3: TGTGCCAGCAGTTTACCGGGACAGGCCCTCTCTGAAGCTTTCTTT. Complete variable domain (other parts from reference TRBV28 and TRBJ1-1): DVKVTQSSRYLVKRTGEKVFLECVQDMDHENMFWYRQDPGLGLRLIYFSYDVKMKEKGDIPEGYSVSREKKERFSLILESASTNQTSMYLCASSLPGQALSEAFFGQGTRLTVV.

A word on this clonotype: This may come from a read error, since a much larger clone is one base off. This chain joins TRBV28 and TRBJ1-1; D call uncertain. The CDR3 extends over 16 amino acids. The V gene's germline CDR1 is MDHEN and CDR2 SYDVKM. As DNA, the CDR3 is TGTGCCAGCAGTTTACTGGACGCGAACGACAACACTGAAGCTCTCTTT. Its translation is CASSLLDANDNTEALF.

This clonotype was recorded a few times. The V gene is TRBV9, the J gene TRBJ2-3, with 13 bases that match TRBD2. Looked up from germline, CDR1 is SGDLS and CDR2 is YYNGEE. Losses at the gene ends were 4 bases for V and 2 bases for J; bases not matched to a gene: 7. The CDR3 extends over 17 amino acids. Here the CDR3 reads CASSLTGLAGFTDTQYF. CDR3 bases: TGTGCCAGCAGCCTTACGGGACTAGCGGGATTCACAGATACGCAGTATTTT.

This clonotype was counted at least ten times. The chain uses TRBV28 and TRBJ2-2, with 9 bases identical to TRBD2. CDR3 size: 15 residues. Germline trimming cut 0 bases from V and 4 bases from J; bases unmatched to any gene: 0. CDR1 and CDR2 (germline): MDHEN, SYDVKM. This CDR3 is CASSLWTSGTGELFF. The CDR3 DNA follows: TGTGCCAGCAGTTTATGGACTAGCGGCACCGGGGAGCTGTTTTTT.

This clonotype showed up many times. J is TRBJ2-3 and V is TRBV18; 7 positions match TRBD2. Germline V gene data show CDR1 as KGHSH and CDR2 as LQKENI. The CDR3 runs 16 residues. J was trimmed by 4 bases and V by 6 bases; bases with no gene match: 13. The CDR3 region is CASSLGETGGADTQYF. The DNA for the CDR3 is TGTGCCAGCTCCCTCGGTGAAACGGGAGGAGCAGATACGCAGTATTTT.

This clonotype has a count of ten or more. The V call is TRBV28, the J call TRBJ2-2; TRBD2 agrees at 9 bases. With V trimmed by 6 bases and J by 7 bases, 12 bases remained unmatched. Germline lookup yields CDR1 MDHEN and CDR2 SYDVKM. This CDR3 contains 16 residues. The CDR3 nucleotides read TGTGCCAGCAGAGCGATAGCGGGAGTCGTCGGCGGGGAGCTGTTTTTT. It is translated as CASRAIAGVVGGELFF. The full variable domain, in which reference TRBV28 and TRBJ2-2 provide the parts outside the CDR3, is DVKVTQSSRYLVKRTGEKVFLECVQDMDHENMFWYRQDPGLGLRLIYFSYDVKMKEKGDIPEGYSVSREKKERFSLILESASTNQTSMYLCASRAIAGVVGGELFFGEGSRLTVL.

This clonotype came up many times. CDR3 sequence: CASSQDRGYHNEQFF. Written as DNA, the CDR3 is TGTGCCAGCAGCCAAGACAGGGGGTACCACAATGAGCAGTTCTTC. The chain links TRBV3-1 to TRBJ2-1; TRBD1 matches 7 bases. The germline V gene encodes CDR1 LGHDT and CDR2 YNNKEL (reference sequence). J gave up 5 bases and V 0 bases, and 4 bases lay outside the gene matches. The CDR3 covers 15 residues.

V gene TRBV3-1 combines with J gene TRBJ1-2; D might be TRBD1 (5 bases). The V end was cut by 4 bases, the J end by 4 bases, with 16 bases between. Germline loops: CDR1 LGHDT, CDR2 YNNKEL (reference sequence). The CDR3 is 15 amino acids. CDR3 DNA sequence: TGTGCCAGCAGCCGGTACGAGGGGTCTCGCTATGGCTACACCTTC. This translates into CASSRYEGSRYGYTF.

The J gene is TRBJ2-3, the V gene TRBV20-1, with 7 nucleotides matching TRBD1. This CDR3 is built from 13 residues. Germline V gene lookup returns CDR1 DFQATT and CDR2 SNEGSKA (reference sequence). V gave up 7 bases and J gave up 2 bases; unmatched junction bases: 6. CDR3 sequence: CSGHGQATDTQYF. DNA of the CDR3: TGCAGTGGTCACGGACAGGCCACAGATACGCAGTATTTT.

The sample holds many counts of this clonotype. The chain joins TRBV6-1 to TRBJ2-1; 12 bases agree with TRBD2. Germline lookup yields CDR1 MNHNS and CDR2 SASEGT. J was trimmed by 8 bases and V by 6 bases; bases with no gene match: 11. The CDR3 runs 16 residues. CDR3 sequence: CASRWTSGNPVDEQFF. The CDR3 nucleotides are TGTGCCAGCAGGTGGACTAGCGGGAACCCTGTGGATGAGCAGTTCTTC.

The J gene is TRBJ1-1, the V gene TRBV4-1; D possibly corresponds to TRBD1 (5 bases). CDR1 is MGHRA, CDR2 YSYEKL, per germline. CDR3 size: 15 residues. V lost 1 base and J lost 1, with 10 bases in between. This CDR3 is CASSQGGGANTEAFF. The CDR3 DNA is TGCGCCAGCAGCCAAGGGGGCGGGGCGAACACTGAAGCTTTCTTT.

The chain carries TRBV3-1 and TRBJ2-4, with TRBD1 identical over 7 bases. Germline-derived CDR1 and CDR2 are LGHDT and YNNKEL (reference sequence). The trim removed 2 bases at V and 10 bases at J, leaving 11 bases unmatched. The length of the CDR3 is 15 residues. This chain's CDR3 is CASSQLGDRCSIQYF. The CDR3, as DNA: TGTGCCAGCAGCCAATTGGGGGACAGATGTTCAATTCAGTACTTC.